This T cell receptor (beta chain) was retrieved from a study of blood T cell repertoires in COVID-19. Study-level information: Some COVID-19 samples were acute and others convalescent; all came from the United States, Italy and Spain. In each case, the material was cDNA or gDNA derived from T cells, B-cell-depleted T cells, or PBMCs.

This CDR3 is 14 amino acids long. V gave up 6 bases and J gave up 1 base, with 13 bases separating them. All enrollees were roughly 18 to 89 years old and from about 24 US areas. Under the authors' procedure: The authors estimated nucleated cell counts from reference gene primer amplification. Clones were read by immunoSEQ multiplex PCR, and TCRdb kept only the in-frame ones, dropping some. That table supplies the V and J calls and clone size; D and trimming were determined from the DNA. The data contain a few hundred thousand clones, approximately 89% of them seen just once; the ten biggest clones take up 2% to 2.5%.

Source material: PBMCs or T cells enriched from blood (not recorded which). The chain joins TRBV23-1 to TRBJ2-7, with D possibly TRBD2 on 5 matching bases. TRBV23-1 is reported as an ORF; its role is uncertain. The receptor comes from a woman in her thirties or forties with acute COVID-19. The CDR3, as DNA: TGCGCCAGCAGAAACCGCGGAGGTTCCTACGAGCAGTACGTC. It is translated as CASRNRGGSYEQYV.